Sequencing of this TCR beta chain was carried out in a study of graft-versus-host responses after intestinal transplantation. About the study: All recipients were given anti-thymocyte globulin induction, and tacrolimus and steroids were then administered for 3 to 4 years.

Assay used: immunoSEQ multiplex PCR; TCRdb lists only in-frame clones, some missing. Here the sample spans tens of thousands of clones, approximately 90% being singletons. The germline V and J ends were trimmed by 6 bases and 0 bases, with 15 bases remaining between them. Germline CDR1 is MNHEY and CDR2 is SMNVEV (reference sequence). The CDR3 spans 16 residues. Whole-study results and caveats: Graft-versus-host to host-versus-graft clonal ratios in allografts were high in patients with graft-donor T cell macrochimerism.

Of note for this clone: What it binds is not known.

This sequence joins TRBV27 and TRBJ2-1, with D possibly matching TRBD2 (6 bases). This TCR was sampled from a human patient who received an intestinal transplant, so some T cells may come from the graft donor. Sequencing was performed on PBMCs, taken 26 days after transplant. This CDR3 is CASSHSGVSSYNEQFF. CDR3 nucleotides: TGTGCCAGCAGCCACTCGGGGGTGAGCTCCTACAATGAGCAGTTCTTC.